This TCR beta chain was identified during a study of cytomegalovirus exposure and HLA in healthy donors. Study-wide results and caveats: Indistinguishability led to the exclusion of some V segments, TRBV6-2 and TRBV6-3 included.

The CDR3 is made up of 15 amino acids. V shed 2 bases and J 3 bases; nucleotides not matched to a gene: 7. Germline V lookup: CDR1 SGHVS, CDR2 FQNEAQ. Note on this clone: Its antigen is not known.

In the PCR, 60 Vbeta and 13 Jbeta primers were used. Data came from immunoSEQ multiplex PCR; TCRdb stores just in-frame clones and leaves some out. The table shows 160,000 or so clones, with roughly 80% occurring only once. The specimen was PBMCs. The sequence came from a male donor in good health and CMV-seronegative. The rearrangement joins TRBV7-8 to TRBJ2-7; TRBD2 matches 7 bases. The CDR3 sequence is CASSLPQRGSYEQYF. Here the CDR3 DNA reads TGTGCCAGCAGCTTACCACAGCGGGGAAGCTACGAGCAGTACTTC.